The rows below give T cell receptor beta chains drawn from one sample of a study of a mutant IDH1 vaccine in newly diagnosed glioma. The antigens of these receptors remain unknown. Some clones are missing from TCRdb's copy, which holds only in-frame ones; the method was immunoSEQ multiplex PCR. The sample lists nearly 50,000 clones; 84% were seen once. The specimen was PBMCs, collected from a glioma patient whose treatment included an IDH1 peptide vaccine. These TCRs come from a woman aged 25-40 years with glioma. Some clones in this sample may be carry-over from other donors' samples. Both conserved end residues are part of each CDR3. Fields, in order: D gene, V gene, clone size, J gene, CDR3 protein, CDR3 DNA. A D gene is named only where the DNA matches it firmly. Rows may omit the clone size; those that give it use once, few, many or a size class.

.	TRBV25-1	.	TRBJ1-1	CASSLGFTEAFF	TGTGCCAGCAGTCTGGGTTTCACTGAAGCTTTCTTT
.	TRBV7-9	.	TRBJ1-1	CASSSLSGAGEAFF	TGTGCCAGCAGCTCCCTCAGCGGCGCGGGAGAAGCTTTCTTT
.	TRBV19	few	TRBJ2-3	CASRGGRSTDTQYF	TGTGCCTCCAGGGGCGGCAGAAGCACAGATACGCAGTATTTT
.	TRBV19	.	TRBJ2-2	CASSPGTGELFF	TGTGCCAGTAGTCCAGGGACCGGGGAGCTGTTTTTT
.	TRBV6-5	.	TRBJ1-3	CASSREGPGNTIYF	TGTGCCAGCAGCCGGGAGGGCCCTGGAAACACCATATATTTT
.	TRBV9	.	TRBJ1-2	CASSVGSAYGYTF	TGTGCCAGCAGCGTAGGGTCGGCTTATGGCTACACCTTC
TRBD1	TRBV5-8	.	TRBJ1-4	CASSLHRGAGEKLFF	TGTGCCAGCAGCTTACACAGGGGAGCGGGTGAAAAACTGTTTTTT
.	TRBV7-9	.	TRBJ1-1	CASSFREGTEAFF	TGTGCCAGCAGCTTCAGGGAGGGCACTGAAGCTTTCTTT
.	TRBV30	.	TRBJ1-5	CAWSGDIRGQPQHF	TGTGCCTGGAGTGGAGACATCAGAGGCCAGCCCCAGCATTTT
TRBD2	TRBV4-1	once	TRBJ2-7	CASRRNLAEKNQQYF	TGCGCCAGCAGACGAAACCTAGCGGAGAAGAACCAGCAGTACTTC
TRBD2	TRBV29-1	.	TRBJ2-1	CSVVFRAGGPPPYNEQFF	TGCAGCGTCGTTTTCCGGGCGGGGGGCCCCCCTCCCTACAATGAGCAGTTCTTC
.	TRBV11-2	.	TRBJ2-3	CASSPLGDTQYF	TGTGCCAGCAGCCCATTAGGAGATACGCAGTATTTT
.	TRBV29-1	.	TRBJ1-1	CSVLPTVYEAFF	TGCAGCGTCCTACCGACAGTGTACGAAGCTTTCTTT
.	TRBV28	.	TRBJ2-4	CASSPGGTLAKNIQYF	TGTGCCAGCAGTCCTGGGGGGACTTTAGCCAAAAACATTCAGTACTTC
.	TRBV20-1	.	TRBJ2-3	CSAATTDTQYF	TGCAGTGCGGCGACCACCGATACGCAGTATTTT
TRBD1	TRBV7-9	.	TRBJ2-1	CASSYRGSSYNEQFF	TGTGCCAGCAGCTACAGGGGGAGCTCCTACAATGAGCAGTTCTTC
TRBD1	TRBV5-4	.	TRBJ2-7	CASSLDRDRNLGEQYF	TGTGCCAGCAGCTTGGATAGGGACAGGAATCTCGGCGAGCAGTACTTC
.	TRBV2	.	TRBJ2-7	CASSSIRTVYEQYF	TGTGCCAGCAGTTCGATTAGGACAGTCTACGAGCAGTACTTC
.	TRBV5-6	once	TRBJ2-7	CASSSVYEQYF	TGTGCCAGCAGCTCGGTTTACGAGCAGTACTTC
.	TRBV6-6	.	TRBJ2-1	CASSYRLASYNEQFF	TGTGCCAGCAGTTATCGGCTGGCGTCCTACAATGAGCAGTTCTTC
.	TRBV30	.	TRBJ2-3	CARSNSQAADTQYF	TGTGCCCGGTCTAATAGCCAAGCGGCGGATACGCAGTATTTT
.	TRBV11-3	.	TRBJ2-7	CASSLDYEQYF	TGTGCCAGCAGCTTAGACTACGAGCAGTACTTC